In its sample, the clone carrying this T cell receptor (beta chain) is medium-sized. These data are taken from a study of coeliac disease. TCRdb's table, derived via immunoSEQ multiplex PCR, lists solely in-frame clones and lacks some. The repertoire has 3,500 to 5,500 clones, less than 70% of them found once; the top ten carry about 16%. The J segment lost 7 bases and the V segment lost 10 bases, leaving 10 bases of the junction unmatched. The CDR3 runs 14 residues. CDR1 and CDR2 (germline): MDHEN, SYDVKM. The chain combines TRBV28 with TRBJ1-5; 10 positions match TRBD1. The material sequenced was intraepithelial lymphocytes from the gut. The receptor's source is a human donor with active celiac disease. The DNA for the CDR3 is TGTGCCATCAATGGGGGACAGGGGTTACAGCCCCAGCATTTT. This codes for CAINGGQGLQPQHF. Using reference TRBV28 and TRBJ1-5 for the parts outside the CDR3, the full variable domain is DVKVTQSSRYLVKRTGEKVFLECVQDMDHENMFWYRQDPGLGLRLIYFSYDVKMKEKGDIPEGYSVSREKKERFSLILESASTNQTSMYLCAINGGQGLQPQHFGDGTRLSIL.